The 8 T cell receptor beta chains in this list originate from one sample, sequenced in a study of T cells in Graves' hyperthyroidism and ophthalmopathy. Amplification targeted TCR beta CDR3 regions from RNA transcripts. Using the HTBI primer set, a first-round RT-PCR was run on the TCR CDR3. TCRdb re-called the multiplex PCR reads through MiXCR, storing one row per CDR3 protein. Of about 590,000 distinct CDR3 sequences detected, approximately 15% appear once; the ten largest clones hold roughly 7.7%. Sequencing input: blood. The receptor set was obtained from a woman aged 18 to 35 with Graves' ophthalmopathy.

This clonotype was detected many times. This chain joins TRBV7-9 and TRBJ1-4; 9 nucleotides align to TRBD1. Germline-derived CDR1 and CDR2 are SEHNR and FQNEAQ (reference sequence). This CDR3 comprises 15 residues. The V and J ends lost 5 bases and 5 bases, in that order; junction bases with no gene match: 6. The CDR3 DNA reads TGTGCCAGCAGCCTCCTGGGACAGGGAAATGAAAAACTGTTTTTT. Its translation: CASSLLGQGNEKLFF.

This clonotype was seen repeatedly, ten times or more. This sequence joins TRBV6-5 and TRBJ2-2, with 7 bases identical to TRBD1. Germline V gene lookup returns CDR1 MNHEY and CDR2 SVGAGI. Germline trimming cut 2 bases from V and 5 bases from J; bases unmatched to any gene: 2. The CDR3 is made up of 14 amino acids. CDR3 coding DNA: TGTGCCAGCAGTTACCAGGGACAGACCGGGGAGCTGTTTTTT. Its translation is CASSYQGQTGELFF.

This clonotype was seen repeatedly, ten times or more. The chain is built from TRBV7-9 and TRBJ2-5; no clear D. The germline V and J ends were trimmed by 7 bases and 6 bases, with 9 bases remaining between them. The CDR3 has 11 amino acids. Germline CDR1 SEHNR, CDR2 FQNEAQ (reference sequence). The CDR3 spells CASTLSQTQYF. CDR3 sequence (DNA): TGTGCCAGCACTCTATCACAGACCCAGTACTTC.

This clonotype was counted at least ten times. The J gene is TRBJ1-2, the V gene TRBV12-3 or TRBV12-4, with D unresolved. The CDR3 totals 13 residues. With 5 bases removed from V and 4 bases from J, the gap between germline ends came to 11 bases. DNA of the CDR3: TGTGCCAGCAGTGGGAAAGCTTTCTATGGCTACACCTTC. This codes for CASSGKAFYGYTF.

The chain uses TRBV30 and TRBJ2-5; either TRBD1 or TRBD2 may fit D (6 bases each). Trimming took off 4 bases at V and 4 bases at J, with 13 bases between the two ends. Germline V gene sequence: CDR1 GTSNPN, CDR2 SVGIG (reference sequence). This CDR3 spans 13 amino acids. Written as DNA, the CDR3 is TGTGCCTGGACGGTTGGAGGGGGAGAGACCCAGTACTTC. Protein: CAWTVGGGETQYF.

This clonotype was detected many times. The CDR3 here is CASSLAGTGGFKDTQYF. The DNA of the CDR3 is TGTGCCAGCAGCTTAGCCGGGACAGGGGGCTTTAAAGATACGCAGTATTTT. This chain joins TRBV7-9 and TRBJ2-3; TRBD1 aligns across 12 bases. The CDR3 spans 17 residues. Unmatched junction bases numbered 6, after V lost 0 bases and J lost 5 bases. Germline loops: CDR1 SEHNR, CDR2 FQNEAQ (reference sequence).

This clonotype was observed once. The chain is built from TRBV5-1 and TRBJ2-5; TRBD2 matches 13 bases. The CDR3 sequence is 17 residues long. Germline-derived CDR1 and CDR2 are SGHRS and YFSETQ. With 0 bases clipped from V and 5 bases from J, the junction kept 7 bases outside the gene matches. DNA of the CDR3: TGCGCCAGCAGCTTGGCCTTAGGACTAGCGGGAGTGGAGACCCAGTACTTC. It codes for CASSLALGLAGVETQYF.

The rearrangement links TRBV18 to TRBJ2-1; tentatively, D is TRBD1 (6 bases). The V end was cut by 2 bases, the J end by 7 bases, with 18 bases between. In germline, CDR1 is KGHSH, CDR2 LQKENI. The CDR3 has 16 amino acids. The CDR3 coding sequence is TGTGCCAGCTCACCAAGACCCCAAGCCAGGGGTAATGAGCAGTTCTTC. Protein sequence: CASSPRPQARGNEQFF.